The 5 T cell receptor beta chains reported below all come from one sample, sequenced in a study of shared clonotypes between healthy human individuals. The protocol was immunoSEQ multiplex PCR, while the TCRdb copy is restricted to in-frame clones and leaves out a portion. Of over a million clones in the sample, approximately 80% were seen once. The sequenced sample was memory CD4+ T cells from PBMCs. Stated subset: CD45RA-negative fraction. The receptors originated from a man aged 18 to 30 in good health. Some clones in this sample may be carry-over from other donors' samples.

The chain joins TRBV27 to TRBJ2-4; 9 bases align to TRBD1. Germline CDR1 MNHEY, CDR2 SMNVEV (reference sequence). V gave up 5 bases and J gave up 8 bases; unmatched junction bases: 13. The CDR3 is 16 amino acids. CDR3 nucleotides: TGTGCCAGCAGTCCCACCGGGACAGGGAACGTTTACATTCAGTACTTC. It is translated as CASSPTGTGNVYIQYF.

V and J are TRBV28 and TRBJ1-2; 12 nucleotides line up with TRBD1. Germline trimming cut 6 bases from V and 5 bases from J; bases unmatched to any gene: 7. The CDR3 is made up of 15 amino acids. Germline V gene lookup returns CDR1 MDHEN and CDR2 SYDVKM. DNA for the CDR3: TGTGCCAGCAGGTCCGGGACAGGGGGCACTTATGGCTACACCTTC. It codes for CASRSGTGGTYGYTF.

This sequence joins TRBV5-8 and TRBJ2-5; tentative D call: TRBD2 (7 bases). CDR1 is SGHTS and CDR2 is YDEGEE in the germline V gene. This CDR3 is built from 14 residues. V gave up 9 bases and J gave up 3 bases, with 18 bases separating them. CDR3 residues: CATTTGGRKETQYF. In DNA form, the CDR3 reads TGTGCCACCACCACCGGGGGGCGAAAAGAGACCCAGTACTTC.

The chain uses TRBV18 and TRBJ1-2; D remains unclear. The CDR3 is 16 amino acids. V dropped 4 bases and J dropped 4 bases, with 19 bases sitting between them. CDR1 and CDR2 (germline): KGHSH, LQKENI. CDR3: CASSHGRSSEGYGYTF. CDR3 nucleotide sequence: TGTGCCAGCTCACATGGGAGATCCTCCGAAGGCTATGGCTACACCTTC.

J is TRBJ1-2 and V is TRBV29-1; D call uncertain. From germline, CDR1 is SQVTM and CDR2 ANQGSEA. The V end was cut by 0 bases, the J end by 8 bases, with 7 bases between. CDR3 length: 11 amino acids. The CDR3 protein is CSVEEGFGYTF. The CDR3 region has the DNA TGCAGCGTTGAAGAGGGTTTCGGCTACACCTTC.